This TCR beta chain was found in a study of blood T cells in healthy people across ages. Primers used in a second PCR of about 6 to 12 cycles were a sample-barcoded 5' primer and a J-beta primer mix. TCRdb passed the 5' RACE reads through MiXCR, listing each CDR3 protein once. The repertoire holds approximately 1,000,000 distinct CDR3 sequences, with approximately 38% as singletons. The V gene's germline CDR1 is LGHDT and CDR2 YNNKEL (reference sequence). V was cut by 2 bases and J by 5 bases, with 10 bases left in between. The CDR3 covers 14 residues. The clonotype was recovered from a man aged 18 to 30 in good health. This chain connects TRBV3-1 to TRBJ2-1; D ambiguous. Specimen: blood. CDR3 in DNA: TGTGCCAGCAGCCAACGGCAGAGAGACAATGAGCAGTTCTTC. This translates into CASSQRQRDNEQFF.